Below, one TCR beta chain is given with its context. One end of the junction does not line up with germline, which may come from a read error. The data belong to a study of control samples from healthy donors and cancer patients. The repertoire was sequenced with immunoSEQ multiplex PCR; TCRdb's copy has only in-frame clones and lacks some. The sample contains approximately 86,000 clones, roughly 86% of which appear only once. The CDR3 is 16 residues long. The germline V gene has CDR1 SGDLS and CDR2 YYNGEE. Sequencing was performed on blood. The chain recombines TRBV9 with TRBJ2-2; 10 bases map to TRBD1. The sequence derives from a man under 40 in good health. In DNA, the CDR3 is TGTGCCAGCAGTGTAGCCGGGACAGGGGTTACCGGGGAGCTGTTTTTT. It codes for CASSVAGTGVTGELFF.